This entry is about one T cell receptor beta chain. The antigen remains unidentified. MiXCR, run by TCRdb on the reads, gives a single entry per CDR3 protein. This table has about 920,000 distinct CDR3 sequences, 25% to 40% appearing once. The sample originates from a study of T cell repertoires in cytomegalovirus infection. About the study: Based on public TCR beta signatures, there were indications of CMV infection and of a matching HLA type. Study-wide results and limits: People with CMV and the relevant HLA were identified by cumulative public TCR beta family frequency.

Between the trimmed V and J ends, which lost 6 bases and 4 bases, there was a span of 9 bases. CDR3 length equals 12 residues. Germline V CDR1 and CDR2: ENHRY, SYGVKD. The TCR comes from a human donor in good health (CMV status not recorded). Some clones in this sample may be carry-over from other donors' samples. The source was cultured CD8+ T cells from PBMCs, collected from culture after CMV antigen stimulation. This chain links TRBV10-3 with TRBJ1-2; D uncertain. The CDR3 coding sequence is TGTGCCATCAGGACACAAACCTATGGCTACACCTTC. Translated, it gives CAIRTQTYGYTF.